The present T cell receptor (beta chain) was sequenced within a study of blood T cell repertoires in COVID-19. Source study methods: Amplified reference gene primers provided the basis for estimating nucleated cell counts. Assay used: immunoSEQ multiplex PCR; TCRdb lists only in-frame clones, some missing. V and J calls plus clone size are reproduced from that table; the DNA served to infer D and trimming. Seen here are about 290,000 clones, roughly 90% observed once, and the top ten hold 0.94%. V shed 2 bases and J shed 2 bases, with 9 bases lying between them. Germline V gene lookup returns CDR1 MNHNS and CDR2 SASEGT. This CDR3 has 14 residues.

This rearrangement joins TRBV6-1 to TRBJ1-2, with D possibly TRBD1 on 6 matching bases. This receptor was taken from a woman aged 35 to 49 who had recovered from COVID-19. Sequencing input: peripheral blood. The CDR3 DNA reads as TGTGCCAGCAGTGAAAACGGACAGAACTATGGCTACACCTTC. Translated, it gives CASSENGQNYGYTF.